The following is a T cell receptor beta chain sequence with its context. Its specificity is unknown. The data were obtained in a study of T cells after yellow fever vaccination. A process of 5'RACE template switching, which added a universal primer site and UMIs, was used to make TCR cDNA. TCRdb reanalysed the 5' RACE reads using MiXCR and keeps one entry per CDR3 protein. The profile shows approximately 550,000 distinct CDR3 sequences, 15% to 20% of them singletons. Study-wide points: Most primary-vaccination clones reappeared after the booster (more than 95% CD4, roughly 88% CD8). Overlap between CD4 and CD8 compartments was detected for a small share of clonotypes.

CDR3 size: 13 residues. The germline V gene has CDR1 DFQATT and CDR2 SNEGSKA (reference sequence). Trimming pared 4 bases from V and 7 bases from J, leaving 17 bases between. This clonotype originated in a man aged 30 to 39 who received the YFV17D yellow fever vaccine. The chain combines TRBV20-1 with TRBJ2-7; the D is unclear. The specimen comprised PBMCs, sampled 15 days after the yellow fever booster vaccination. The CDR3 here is CSATRFPRLEQYF. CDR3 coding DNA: TGCAGTGCTACCAGGTTCCCGAGGCTAGAGCAGTACTTC.